This TCR beta chain was captured in a study of T cells in Graves' hyperthyroidism and ophthalmopathy. Individuals with ophthalmopathy presented a Clinical Activity Score of at least 3, a NOSPECS grade of at least 4 and a duration under 3 months. With regard to this clonotype: Its antigen is unknown.

The source material, RNA transcripts, was used to amplify TCR beta CDR3 regions. The TCR CDR3 was amplified in a first-round RT-PCR using the HTBI primer set. Using its own MiXCR run on the multiplex PCR reads, TCRdb lists one record per CDR3 protein. Here the sample spans some 370,000 distinct CDR3 sequences, roughly an eighth being singletons. Trimming cost V 3 bases and J 2 bases; bases outside gene matches: 7. This CDR3 contains 16 residues. Germline V CDR1 and CDR2: SGHVS, FQNEAQ. Notes on the study in general: Separating ophthalmopathy from stable hyperthyroidism was achieved by a 13 V-J model.

The V call is TRBV7-8, the J call TRBJ2-5, with 9 bases identical to TRBD1. The TCR was taken from a man in his forties or fifties with Graves' ophthalmopathy. The sequencing input was blood. The CDR3 is CASSLTGGGRQETQYF. CDR3 bases: TGTGCCAGCAGCTTGACAGGGGGAGGAAGGCAAGAGACCCAGTACTTC.